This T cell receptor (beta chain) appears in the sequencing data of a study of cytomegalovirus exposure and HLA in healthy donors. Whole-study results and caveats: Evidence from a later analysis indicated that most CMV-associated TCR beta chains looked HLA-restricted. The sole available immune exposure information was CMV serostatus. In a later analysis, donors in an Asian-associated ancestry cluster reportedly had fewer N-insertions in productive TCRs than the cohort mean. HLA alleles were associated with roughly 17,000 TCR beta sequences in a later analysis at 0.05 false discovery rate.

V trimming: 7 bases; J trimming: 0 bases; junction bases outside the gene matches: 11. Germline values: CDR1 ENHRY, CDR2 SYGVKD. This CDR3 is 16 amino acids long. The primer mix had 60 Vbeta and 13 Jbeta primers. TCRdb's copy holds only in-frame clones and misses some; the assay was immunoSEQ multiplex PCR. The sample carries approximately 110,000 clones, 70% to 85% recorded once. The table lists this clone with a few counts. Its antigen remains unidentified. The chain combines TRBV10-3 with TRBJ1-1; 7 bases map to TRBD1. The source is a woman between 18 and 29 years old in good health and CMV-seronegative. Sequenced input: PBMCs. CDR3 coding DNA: TGTGCCATCACAGAGGAGATAGGGGGCGTGAACACTGAAGCTTTCTTT. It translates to CAITEEIGGVNTEAFF.